This TCR beta chain was retrieved from a study of cytomegalovirus exposure and HLA in healthy donors. Primers: 60 Vbeta forward and 13 Jbeta reverse. Only in-frame clones appear in the TCRdb table, and some are missing; sequencing was by immunoSEQ multiplex PCR. The sample has 140,000 or so clones; roughly 80% are singletons. The material sequenced was PBMCs. The sequence was collected from a woman aged 40 to 55 in good health and CMV-seropositive.

The chain's CDR3 is CASSLAGSRGDTQYF. The DNA for the CDR3 is TGTGCCAGCAGCTTAGCGGGCTCCCGCGGGGATACGCAGTATTTT. The rearrangement uses TRBV7-8 and TRBJ2-3; D may be TRBD2 (5 bases). Per germline, CDR1 SGHVS and CDR2 FQNEAQ. V lost 0 bases and J 6 bases, leaving 13 bases between the germline ends. This CDR3 is 15 amino acids long.